Listed here are 19 T cell receptor beta chains from one sample, sequenced in a study of molecular identifiers for immune sequencing clone quantification. TCRdb re-analysed the PCR reads in MiXCR, keeping a single row per CDR3 protein. This table holds 490,000 or so distinct CDR3 sequences, around 23% found once. Material for sequencing was naive CD8+ T cells from blood, with Jurkat cell RNA spiked in. Indicated subset: FACS-sorted CD8+CD4-CCR7+CD45RA+ naive T cells. The source of these receptors is a human donor in good health. Some libraries in this study had Jurkat cell RNA spiked in.

Only a few counts were recorded for this clonotype. The rearrangement joins TRBV27 to TRBJ2-7; 7 bases map to TRBD2. There are 13 residues in the CDR3. Germline V gives CDR1 MNHEY, CDR2 SMNVEV (reference sequence). After removal of 6 bases from V and 2 bases from J, the junction contained 4 bases not matched to a gene. CDR3 sequence (DNA): TGTGCCAGCAGGCTGCGGGAGCCCTACGAGCAGTACTTC. Residues: CASRLREPYEQYF.

This clonotype is a singleton in its sample. This may be a read error: a much more frequent sequence differs by one nucleotide. J is TRBJ1-1 and V is TRBV29-1; a weak D match, TRBD1 (5 bases). This CDR3 has 14 amino acids. Germline-derived CDR1 and CDR2 are SQVTM and ANQGSEA. CDR3 nucleotides: TGCAGCGTTGAAGGCGAGGGTGGGGGGGATGAAGCTCTCTTT. Protein sequence: CSVEGEGGGDEALF.

This clonotype was counted only a few times. The rearrangement uses TRBV9 and TRBJ1-4; D possibly corresponds to TRBD1 (5 bases). Germline values: CDR1 SGDLS, CDR2 YYNGEE. CDR3 size: 15 residues. V lost 2 bases, J lost 3 bases, and 11 bases lay in between. The CDR3 DNA sequence: TGTGCCAGCAGCGTGTCCGGGGGTTCTAATGAAAAACTGTTTTTT. Protein sequence: CASSVSGGSNEKLFF. Full variable domain (remainder filled in from reference TRBV9 and TRBJ1-4): DSGVTQTPKHLITATGQRVTLRCSPRSGDLSVYWYQQSLDQGLQFLIQYYNGEERAKGNILERFSAQQFPDLHSELNLSSLELGDSALYFCASSVSGGSNEKLFFGSGTQLSVL.

This clonotype was seen repeatedly, ten times or more. This rearrangement joins TRBV6-5 to TRBJ2-3; 11 bases map to TRBD2. Germline CDR1 reads MNHEY; CDR2 reads SVGAGI. The trim removed 9 bases at V and 5 bases at J, leaving 4 bases unmatched. This CDR3 has 13 residues. The CDR3 protein is CASSGGAGDTQYF. The CDR3 DNA sequence: TGTGCCAGTAGCGGGGGGGCAGGAGATACGCAGTATTTT.

This clonotype was seen only a few times. The chain is built from TRBV4-2 and TRBJ2-7; D may match TRBD1 or TRBD2 (5 bases each). Germline values: CDR1 LGHNA, CDR2 YNFKEQ. The V end lost 1 base, the J end lost 2 bases, and 9 bases lay between the germline ends. This CDR3 has 14 residues. CDR3 region: CASSQGGPTYEQYF. The CDR3 nucleotides read TGTGCCAGCAGCCAAGGGGGACCTACCTACGAGCAGTACTTC.

This clonotype appeared many times. This sequence joins TRBV18 and TRBJ2-7, with D possibly matching TRBD2 (6 bases). The CDR3 extends over 16 amino acids. Germline V gene data show CDR1 as KGHSH and CDR2 as LQKENI. V was trimmed by 5 bases and J by 5 bases, leaving 22 bases between them. This CDR3 reads CASSSYGTGVGDEQYF. Here the CDR3 DNA reads TGTGCCAGCTCATCTTACGGGACGGGGGTAGGAGACGAGCAGTACTTC.

This clonotype was detected ten times or more. The V and J genes are TRBV29-1 and TRBJ1-1; D might be TRBD1 (6 bases). V was cut by 3 bases and J by 0 bases, with 11 bases left in between. This CDR3 spans 14 amino acids. Germline lookup yields CDR1 SQVTM and CDR2 ANQGSEA. The CDR3 DNA reads as TGCAGCGTTGATGTGCGGGACATGAACACTGAAGCTTTCTTT. Translated, it gives CSVDVRDMNTEAFF.

The rearrangement joins TRBV27 to TRBJ1-2; maybe TRBD1 (6 bases). The CDR3 is 14 amino acids. Germline CDR1 and CDR2: MNHEY and SMNVEV (reference sequence). V lost 6 bases and J lost 4, with 15 bases in between. CDR3 DNA: TGTGCCAGCAGATCGGGCCGAGGGGGCTATGGCTACACCTTC. Its translation is CASRSGRGGYGYTF.

There are a few counts of this clonotype. The chain couples TRBV2 to TRBJ2-7; D might be TRBD1 (6 bases). The length of the CDR3 is 17 residues. From germline, CDR1 is SNHLY and CDR2 FYNNEI. The V and J ends lost 2 bases and 1 base respectively, with 18 bases between them. CDR3 residues: CASSEPSGTIFSYEQYF. The CDR3 region has the DNA TGTGCCAGCAGTGAACCGTCCGGGACAATATTTTCCTACGAGCAGTACTTC.

Remarks on this clonotype: It may be a read error: a sequence one base away is much more abundant. The chain employs TRBV12-3 or TRBV12-4 and TRBJ2-3, with a tentative D call TRBD1 (6 bases). V gave up 5 bases and J gave up 3 bases, with 15 bases separating them. The CDR3 contains 15 residues. In nucleotides, the CDR3 is TGTGCCAGCAGTGGGCAGGACAGAGAAACAGATACGCAGTATTTT. This codes for CASSGQDRETDTQYF.

This clonotype occurred a few times. The CDR3 is CASSLSGTDDEQYF. The CDR3 DNA reads TGTGCCAGCAGCCTTAGCGGGACCGACGACGAGCAGTACTTC. This chain connects TRBV7-9 to TRBJ2-7; 8 positions match TRBD2. Germline CDR1 reads SEHNR; CDR2 reads FQNEAQ (reference sequence). The trim removed 5 bases at V and 5 bases at J, leaving 8 bases unmatched. The length of the CDR3 is 14 residues.

This rearrangement joins TRBV29-1 to TRBJ1-2, with 7 positions matching TRBD1. The germline gives CDR1 SQVTM, CDR2 ANQGSEA. This CDR3 comprises 12 residues. J lost 9 bases, V lost 8 bases, and 12 bases had no gene match. CDR3 in DNA: TGCAGCTCCGGGACAGCCGACAGGAGCTACACCTTC. Its translation: CSSGTADRSYTF.

A note on this clonotype: No conserved phenylalanine or tryptophan is present at the end of the CDR3, so a read error is the likely explanation. The rearrangement joins TRBV29-1 to TRBJ2-6; 7 bases line up with TRBD1. From germline, CDR1 is SQVTM and CDR2 ANQGSEA. J was trimmed by 6 bases and V by 3 bases; bases with no gene match: 5. This CDR3 is built from 14 residues. CDR3: CSVETGQEANVLTV. DNA for the CDR3: TGCAGCGTTGAGACAGGGCAGGAGGCCAACGTCCTGACTGTC.

The rearrangement uses TRBV6-2 or TRBV6-3 and TRBJ1-3; D not resolved. The ends were cut back, 5 bases at V and 3 bases at J, with 8 bases in the middle. The CDR3 consists of 13 residues. Germline CDR1 is MNHEY and CDR2 is SVGEGT. DNA for the CDR3: TGTGCCAGCAGTAGCGAACGTGGAAACACCATATATTTT. It yields the protein CASSSERGNTIYF.

As concerns this clonotype: A single base separates this from a much larger clone, so it may be a read error. The J gene is TRBJ2-3, the V gene TRBV28; D might be TRBD1 (6 bases). The CDR3 covers 14 residues. In germline, CDR1 is MDHEN, CDR2 SYDVKM. In nucleotides, the CDR3 is TGTGCCAGCAGTTCGACAGGCCGCACAGATGCGCAGTATTTT. Protein: CASSSTGRTDAQYF.

The sample holds many counts of this clonotype. The chain recombines TRBV13 with TRBJ2-6; tentatively, D is TRBD1 or TRBD2 (5 bases each). The germline gives CDR1 PRHDT, CDR2 FYEKMQ (reference sequence). CDR3 size: 16 residues. V shed 5 bases and J shed 0 bases, with 11 bases lying between them. CDR3 DNA: TGTGCCAGCAGCCCCCCCGGGGCCTCTGGGGCCAACGTCCTGACTTTC. This sequence encodes CASSPPGASGANVLTF.

This clonotype was seen more than once but under ten times. The chain employs TRBV4-2 and TRBJ2-7, with 9 positions matching TRBD2. The CDR3 loop spans 16 amino acids. Germline CDR1 reads LGHNA; CDR2 reads YNFKEQ. With V trimmed by 1 base and J by 0 bases, 4 bases remained unmatched. The CDR3 DNA follows: TGTGCCAGCAGCCAAGGAGCGCGGGAGGGCTCCTACGAGCAGTACTTC. Its protein is CASSQGAREGSYEQYF.

This clonotype was seen once. The chain couples TRBV29-1 to TRBJ2-7; TRBD2 matches 7 bases. This CDR3 contains 17 residues. With 0 bases clipped from V and 4 bases from J, the junction kept 15 bases outside the gene matches. CDR1 is SQVTM and CDR2 is ANQGSEA in the germline V gene. In DNA, the CDR3 is TGCAGCGTTGAAGACTCGAGACTAGCAAACGGGGGGTACGAGCAGTACTTC. Its translation is CSVEDSRLANGGYEQYF.

This clonotype was observed a few times. The rearrangement uses TRBV4-2 and TRBJ1-2; weak D call: TRBD1 (6 bases). V lost 0 bases and J lost 5, with 16 bases in between. The germline gives CDR1 LGHNA, CDR2 YNFKEQ. The CDR3 has 16 amino acids. This CDR3 is CASSQDPEDRPYGYTF. The CDR3 DNA is TGTGCCAGCAGCCAAGATCCTGAGGACAGACCGTATGGCTACACCTTC.